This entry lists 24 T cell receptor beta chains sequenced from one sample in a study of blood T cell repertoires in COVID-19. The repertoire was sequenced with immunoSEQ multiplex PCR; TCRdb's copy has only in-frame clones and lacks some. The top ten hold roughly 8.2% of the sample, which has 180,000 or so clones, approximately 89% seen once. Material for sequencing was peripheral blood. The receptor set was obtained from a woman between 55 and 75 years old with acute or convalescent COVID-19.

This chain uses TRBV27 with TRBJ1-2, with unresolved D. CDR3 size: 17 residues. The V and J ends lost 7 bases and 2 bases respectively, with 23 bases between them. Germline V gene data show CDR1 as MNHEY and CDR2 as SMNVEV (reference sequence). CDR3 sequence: CASTSHFDGGRNYGYTF. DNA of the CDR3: TGTGCCAGCACCTCCCATTTCGACGGAGGGAGGAACTATGGCTACACCTTC.

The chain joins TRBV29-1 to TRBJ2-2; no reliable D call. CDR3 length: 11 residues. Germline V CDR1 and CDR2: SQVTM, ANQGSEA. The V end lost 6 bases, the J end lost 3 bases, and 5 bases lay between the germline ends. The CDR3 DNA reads TGCAGCGTCGGAGACACCGGGGAGCTGTTTTTT. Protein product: CSVGDTGELFF.

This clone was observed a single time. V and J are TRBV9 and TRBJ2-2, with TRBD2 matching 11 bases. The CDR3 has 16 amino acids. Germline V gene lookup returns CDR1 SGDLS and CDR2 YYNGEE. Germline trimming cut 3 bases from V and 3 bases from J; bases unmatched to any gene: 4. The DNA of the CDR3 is TGTGCCAGCAGCGCTGGGACTAGCGGACACACCGGGGAGCTGTTTTTT. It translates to CASSAGTSGHTGELFF.

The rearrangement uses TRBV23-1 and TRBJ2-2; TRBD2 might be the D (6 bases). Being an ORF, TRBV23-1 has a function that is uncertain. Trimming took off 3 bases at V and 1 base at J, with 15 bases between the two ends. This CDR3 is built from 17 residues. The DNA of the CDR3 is TGCGCCAGCAGTCACAAGGGTGCGGGGAAGAACACCGGGGAGCTGTTTTTT. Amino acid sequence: CASSHKGAGKNTGELFF.

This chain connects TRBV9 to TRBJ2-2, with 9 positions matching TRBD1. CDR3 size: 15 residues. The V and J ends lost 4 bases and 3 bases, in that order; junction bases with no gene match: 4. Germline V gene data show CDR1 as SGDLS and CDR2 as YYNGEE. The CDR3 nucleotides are TGTGCCAGCAGCACGACAGGGGGTCACACCGGGGAGCTGTTTTTT. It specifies CASSTTGGHTGELFF. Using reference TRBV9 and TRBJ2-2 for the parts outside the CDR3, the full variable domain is DSGVTQTPKHLITATGQRVTLRCSPRSGDLSVYWYQQSLDQGLQFLIQYYNGEERAKGNILERFSAQQFPDLHSELNLSSLELGDSALYFCASSTTGGHTGELFFGEGSRLTVL.

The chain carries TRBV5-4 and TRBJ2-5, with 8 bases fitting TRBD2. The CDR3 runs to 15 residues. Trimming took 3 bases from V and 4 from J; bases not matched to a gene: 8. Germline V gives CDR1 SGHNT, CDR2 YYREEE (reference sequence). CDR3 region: CASSSPSGSGETQYF. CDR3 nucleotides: TGTGCCAGCAGCTCCCCCAGCGGGAGTGGAGAGACCCAGTACTTC. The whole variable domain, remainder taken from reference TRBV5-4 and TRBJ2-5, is ETGVTQSPTHLIKTRGQQVTLRCSSQSGHNTVSWYQQALGQGPQFIFQYYREEENGRGNFPPRFSGLQFPNYSSELNVNALELDDSALYLCASSSPSGSGETQYFGPGTRLLVL.

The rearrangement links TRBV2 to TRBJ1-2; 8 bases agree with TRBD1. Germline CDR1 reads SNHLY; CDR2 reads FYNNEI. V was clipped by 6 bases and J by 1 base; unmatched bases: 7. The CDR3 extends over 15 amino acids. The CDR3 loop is CASRGGQEYNYGYTF. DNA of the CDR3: TGTGCCAGCAGGGGGGGACAGGAGTATAACTATGGCTACACCTTC.

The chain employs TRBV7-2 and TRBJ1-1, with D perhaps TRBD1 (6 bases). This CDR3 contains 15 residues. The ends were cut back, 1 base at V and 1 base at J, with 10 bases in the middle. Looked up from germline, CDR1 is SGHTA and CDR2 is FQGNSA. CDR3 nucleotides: TGTGCCAGCAGCTTAGTTGTAGGGGGGAACACTGAAGCTTTCTTT. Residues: CASSLVVGGNTEAFF.

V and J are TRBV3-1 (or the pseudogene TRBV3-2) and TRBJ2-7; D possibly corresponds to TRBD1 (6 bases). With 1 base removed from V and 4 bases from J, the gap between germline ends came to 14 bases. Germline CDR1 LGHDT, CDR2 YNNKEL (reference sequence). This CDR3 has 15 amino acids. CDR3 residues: CASSQVRTGNYEQYF. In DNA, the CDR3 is TGTGCCAGCAGCCAAGTTAGAACAGGGAATTACGAGCAGTACTTC.

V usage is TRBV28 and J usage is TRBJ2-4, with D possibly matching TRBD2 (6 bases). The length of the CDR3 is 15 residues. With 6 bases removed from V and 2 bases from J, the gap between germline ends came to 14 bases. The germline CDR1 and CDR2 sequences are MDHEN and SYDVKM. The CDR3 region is CASSPSAGTKNIQYF. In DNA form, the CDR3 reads TGTGCCAGCAGCCCCTCGGCGGGGACCAAAAACATTCAGTACTTC.

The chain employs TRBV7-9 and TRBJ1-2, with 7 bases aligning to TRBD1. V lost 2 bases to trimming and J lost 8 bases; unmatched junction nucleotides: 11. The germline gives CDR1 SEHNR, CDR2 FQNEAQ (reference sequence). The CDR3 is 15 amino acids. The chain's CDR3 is CASSLRQGREEGYTF. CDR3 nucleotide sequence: TGTGCCAGCAGCTTACGACAGGGCCGAGAGGAGGGCTACACCTTC.

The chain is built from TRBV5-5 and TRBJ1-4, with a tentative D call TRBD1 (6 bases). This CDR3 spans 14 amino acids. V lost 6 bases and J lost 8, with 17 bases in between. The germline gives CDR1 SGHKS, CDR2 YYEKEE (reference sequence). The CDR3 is CASTQGLNSEKLFF. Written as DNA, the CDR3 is TGTGCCAGCACCCAGGGGCTAAACTCCGAAAAACTGTTTTTT. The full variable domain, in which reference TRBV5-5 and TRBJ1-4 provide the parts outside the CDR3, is DAGVTQSPTHLIKTRGQQVTLRCSPISGHKSVSWYQQVLGQGPQFIFQYYEKEERGRGNFPDRFSARQFPNYSSELNVNALLLGDSALYLCASTQGLNSEKLFFGSGTQLSVL.

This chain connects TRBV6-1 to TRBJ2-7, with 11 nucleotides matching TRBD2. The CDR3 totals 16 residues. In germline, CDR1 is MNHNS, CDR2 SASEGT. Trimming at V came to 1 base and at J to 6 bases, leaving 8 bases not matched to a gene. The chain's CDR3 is CASSEGQLAGAGEQYV. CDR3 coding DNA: TGTGCCAGCAGTGAAGGGCAACTAGCGGGAGCTGGCGAGCAGTACGTC.

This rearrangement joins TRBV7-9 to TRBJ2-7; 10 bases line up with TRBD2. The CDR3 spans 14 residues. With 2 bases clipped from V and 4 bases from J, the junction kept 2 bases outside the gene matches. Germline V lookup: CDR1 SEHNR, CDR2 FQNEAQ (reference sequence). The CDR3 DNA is TGTGCCAGCAGCTTAACTAGCGGGGTATACGAGCAGTACTTC. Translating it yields CASSLTSGVYEQYF.

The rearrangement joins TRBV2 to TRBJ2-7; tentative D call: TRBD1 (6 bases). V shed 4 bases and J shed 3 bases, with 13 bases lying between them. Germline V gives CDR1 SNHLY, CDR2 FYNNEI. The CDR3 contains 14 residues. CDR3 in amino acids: CASSVDVRGYEQYF. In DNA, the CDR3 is TGTGCCAGCAGTGTCGATGTCAGGGGCTACGAGCAGTACTTC.

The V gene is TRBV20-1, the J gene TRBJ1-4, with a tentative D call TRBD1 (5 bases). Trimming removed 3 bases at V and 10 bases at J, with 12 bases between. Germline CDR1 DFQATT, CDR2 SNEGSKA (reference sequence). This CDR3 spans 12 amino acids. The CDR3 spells CSASVGDLKLFF. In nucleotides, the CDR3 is TGCAGTGCTAGTGTCGGGGACTTAAAACTGTTTTTT.

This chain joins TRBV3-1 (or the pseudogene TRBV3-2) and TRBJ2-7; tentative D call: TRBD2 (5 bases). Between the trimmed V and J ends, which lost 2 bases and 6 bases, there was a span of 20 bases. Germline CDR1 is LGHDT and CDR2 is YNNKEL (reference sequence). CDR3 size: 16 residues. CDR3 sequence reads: CASSQYLVVGIPEQYF. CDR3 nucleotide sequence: TGTGCCAGCAGCCAATACCTGGTCGTCGGGATTCCCGAGCAGTACTTC.

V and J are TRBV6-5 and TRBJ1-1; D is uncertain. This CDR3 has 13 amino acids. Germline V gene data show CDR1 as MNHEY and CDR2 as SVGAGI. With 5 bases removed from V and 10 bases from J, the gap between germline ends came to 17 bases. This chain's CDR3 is CASSPDGVAAAFF. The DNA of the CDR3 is TGTGCCAGCAGTCCTGACGGGGTAGCGGCAGCTTTCTTT.

The CDR3 DNA reads as TGTGCCAGCAGCCTCCTAGCGGAAACGTACAATGAGCAGTTCTTC. Amino acid sequence: CASSLLAETYNEQFF. The chain uses TRBV6-6 and TRBJ2-1; 7 bases match TRBD2. CDR1 is MNHNY, CDR2 SVGAGI, per germline (reference sequence). The CDR3 spans 15 residues. V lost 6 bases and J lost 4; bases outside the gene matches: 9.

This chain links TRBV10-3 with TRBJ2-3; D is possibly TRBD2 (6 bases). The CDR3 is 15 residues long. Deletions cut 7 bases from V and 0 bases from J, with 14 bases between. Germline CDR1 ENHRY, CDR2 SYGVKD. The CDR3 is CAIKGGAGSTDTQYF. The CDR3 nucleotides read TGTGCCATCAAAGGTGGGGCGGGGAGCACAGATACGCAGTATTTT.

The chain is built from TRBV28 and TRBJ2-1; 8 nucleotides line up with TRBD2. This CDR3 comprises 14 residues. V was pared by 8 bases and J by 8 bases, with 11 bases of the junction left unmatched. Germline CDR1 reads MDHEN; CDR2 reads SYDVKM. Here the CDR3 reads CASFSSGEGDEQFF. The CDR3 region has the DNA TGTGCCAGCTTCAGTAGCGGGGAGGGGGATGAGCAGTTCTTC.

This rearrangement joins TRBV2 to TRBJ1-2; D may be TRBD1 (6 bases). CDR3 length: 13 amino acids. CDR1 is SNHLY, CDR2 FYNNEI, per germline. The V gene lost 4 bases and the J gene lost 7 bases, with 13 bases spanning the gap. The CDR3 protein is CASSGAGASGYTF. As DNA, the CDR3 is TGTGCCAGCAGTGGAGCGGGGGCGAGTGGCTACACCTTC.

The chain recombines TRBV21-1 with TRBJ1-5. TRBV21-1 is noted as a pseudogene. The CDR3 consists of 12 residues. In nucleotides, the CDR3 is TGTGCCAGCAGCAAACGCGAGAAGCCCCAGCATTTT. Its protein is CASSKREKPQHF.

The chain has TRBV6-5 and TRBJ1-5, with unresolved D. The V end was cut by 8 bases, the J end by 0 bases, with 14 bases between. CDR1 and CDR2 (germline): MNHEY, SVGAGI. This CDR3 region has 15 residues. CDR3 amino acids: CASARGLYSNQPQHF. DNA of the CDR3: TGTGCCAGCGCTCGAGGACTCTATAGCAATCAGCCCCAGCATTTT.